The 13 T cell receptor beta chains below all came from one sample that was sequenced in a study of regulatory T cells in long-lasting Graves disease (dated by TCRdb to the early 2020s). Sample time point, as interpreted from the label and publication: newly diagnosed GD, antithyroid drugs for less than 3 months. RNA was extracted from PBMCs in TRIzol for both TCR sequencing and RNA sequencing. The library relied on multiplex PCR. The sample was run on an Illumina HiSeq 4000. TCR beta libraries were built with iRepertoire HTBI primers and Arm-PCR amplification of CDR3 regions. TCRdb cleaned the public reads at Q25 with fastp, built clones with MiXCR and kept in-frame beta chains. Duplicate CDR3 protein sequences are folded into a single record with the most common DNA and genes. For this sample there are about 440,000 distinct CDR3 sequences; approximately 15% appear just once. The ten most abundant clones make up roughly 17% of the sample.

Separately, the same data were catalogued under a study of T cells in Graves' hyperthyroidism and ophthalmopathy.

The sample was peripheral blood mononuclear cells (PBMCs), taken at new diagnosis, from a patient treated with antithyroid drugs. These receptor sequences come from a woman in her twenties or thirties with Graves disease. Donor details come from another sample of the same person, matched by shared clones.

In the case of this clonotype: This may arise from a read error, as a much more abundant clone is one base away. The chain employs TRBV12-3 or TRBV12-4 and TRBJ2-3; D may be TRBD1 or TRBD2 (5 bases each). The better agreement between TRBJ2-7 and the DNA end casts doubt on the J call. This CDR3 has 17 amino acids. The CDR3 spells CASKGGHPGLRADEQYF. CDR3 coding DNA: TGTGCCAGCAAAGGAGGCCATCCGGGGCTTCGTGCTGATGAGCAGTACTTC.

This clonotype was counted between two and nine times. The V call is TRBV9, the J call TRBJ2-1; 8 bases agree with TRBD2. The CDR3 length is 15 residues. Germline V gene sequence: CDR1 SGDLS, CDR2 YYNGEE. V trimming: 2 bases; J trimming: 4 bases; junction bases outside the gene matches: 5. CDR3 residues: CASSVEGGGYNEQFF. The CDR3 nucleotides are TGTGCCAGCAGCGTTGAGGGCGGGGGGTACAATGAGCAGTTCTTC.

This clonotype was counted many times. This chain uses TRBV9 with TRBJ2-7, with D perhaps matching TRBD2 (6 bases). There are 15 residues in the CDR3. Germline loops: CDR1 SGDLS, CDR2 YYNGEE. V was pared by 0 bases and J by 2 bases, with 12 bases between. CDR3 DNA: TGTGCCAGCAGCGTAGGATTCGGGAGCGCCTACGAGCAGTACTTC. Its protein is CASSVGFGSAYEQYF.

As regards this clonotype: Possible read error: a much larger clone is one base away. The DNA for the CDR3 is TGTGGCAGCAGCTTAGCGCGAGGGGCGGGCCTTAGCACAGATACGCAGTATTTT. The encoded protein is CGSSLARGAGLSTDTQYF. The V gene is TRBV7-2, the J gene TRBJ2-3; D is perhaps TRBD1 or TRBD2 (5 bases each). The CDR3 is made up of 18 amino acids. Germline values: CDR1 SGHTA, CDR2 FQGNSA.

The chain employs TRBV30 and TRBJ2-1, with TRBD2 identical over 8 bases. The CDR3 is 13 residues long. With 2 bases clipped from V and 6 bases from J, the junction kept 3 bases outside the gene matches. Germline values: CDR1 GTSNPN, CDR2 SVGIG (reference sequence). Written as DNA, the CDR3 is TGTGCCTGGAGTCTGACTAGCGTCAATGAGCAGTTCTTC. The encoded protein is CAWSLTSVNEQFF.

Ten or more counts support this clonotype. V is TRBV20-1 and J is TRBJ1-2; 8 bases line up with TRBD1. CDR3 length: 16 residues. Trimming removed 0 bases from V and 0 bases from J; junction bases left unmatched: 6. Germline CDR1 reads DFQATT; CDR2 reads SNEGSKA (reference sequence). CDR3: CSARDRGQEANYGYTF. The CDR3 nucleotides are TGCAGTGCTAGAGATCGGGGACAGGAAGCTAACTATGGCTACACCTTC.

This clonotype was recorded many times. The J gene is TRBJ1-1, the V gene TRBV3-1, with 8 bases fitting TRBD1. The trim removed 6 bases at V and 4 bases at J, leaving 4 bases unmatched. CDR1 is LGHDT, CDR2 YNNKEL, per germline (reference sequence). The CDR3 is made up of 13 amino acids. The CDR3 reads CASSADRGTEAFF. CDR3 nucleotide sequence: TGTGCCAGCAGTGCAGACAGGGGCACTGAAGCTTTCTTT.

This clonotype has only a few counts. This sequence joins TRBV27 and TRBJ2-2; D unclear. CDR1 and CDR2 from the germline V gene are MNHEY and SMNVEV (reference sequence). The CDR3 runs to 13 residues. The V and J ends lost 5 bases and 8 bases respectively, with 12 bases between them. CDR3 in amino acids: CASSPRPSGELFF. The CDR3 DNA sequence: TGTGCCAGCAGTCCTAGACCGTCAGGGGAGCTGTTTTTT.

This clonotype was recorded once. It differs at one base from a far larger clone, so likely a read error. The chain is built from TRBV11-1 and TRBJ2-7; D perhaps matches TRBD1 (5 bases). V lost 4 bases to trimming and J lost 7 bases, with 17 bases between them. The CDR3 is 14 residues long. Germline V gives CDR1 SGHAT, CDR2 FQDESV (reference sequence). The CDR3 coding sequence is TGTGCCAGCAGCTATCAGGGATCCACAAATGAGCAGTACTTC. It encodes CASSYQGSTNEQYF.

Regarding this clonotype: The CDR3 ends on some other residue instead of the conserved phenylalanine or tryptophan, so this is likely a read error. This chain links TRBV27 with TRBJ2-7; 10 bases match TRBD1. J gave up 4 bases and V 5 bases, and 5 bases lay outside the gene matches. Germline V CDR1 and CDR2: MNHEY, SMNVEV (reference sequence). The CDR3 runs to 14 residues. CDR3 region: CASSPGQGKYEQYL. The CDR3 coding sequence is TGTGCCAGCAGTCCGGGACAGGGGAAGTACGAGCAGTACCTC.

This clonotype was observed many times. The chain carries TRBV7-3 and TRBJ2-1; the match to TRBD2 covers 10 bases. The CDR3 runs to 21 residues. Germline V lookup: CDR1 SGHTA, CDR2 FQGTGA. Trimming removed 1 base from V and 2 bases from J; junction bases left unmatched: 17. CDR3 bases: TGTGCCAGCAGCTTAAGGGGTCTAAGAGCGGGAGGGGCCCCCGCCTACAATGAGCAGTTCTTC. Encoded protein: CASSLRGLRAGGAPAYNEQFF.

This clonotype was recorded at least ten times. This chain joins TRBV10-1 and TRBJ2-7; the match to TRBD1 covers 9 bases. The V segment lost 3 bases and the J segment 7 bases; nucleotides outside the gene matches: 7. Germline loops: CDR1 WNHNN, CDR2 SYGVQD (reference sequence). CDR3 length equals 14 residues. CDR3 bases: TGCGCCAGCAGTGACGAACAGGGGGCAAGTGAGCAGTACTTC. This encodes CASSDEQGASEQYF.

The sample holds many counts of this clonotype. The chain employs TRBV30 and TRBJ1-2; D call uncertain. V gave up 1 base and J gave up 6 bases, with 15 bases separating them. The germline V gene encodes CDR1 GTSNPN and CDR2 SVGIG (reference sequence). The CDR3 is made up of 14 amino acids. The CDR3 loop reads CAWSEVWVAHGYTF. The CDR3 DNA reads TGTGCCTGGAGTGAAGTTTGGGTCGCCCATGGCTACACCTTC.